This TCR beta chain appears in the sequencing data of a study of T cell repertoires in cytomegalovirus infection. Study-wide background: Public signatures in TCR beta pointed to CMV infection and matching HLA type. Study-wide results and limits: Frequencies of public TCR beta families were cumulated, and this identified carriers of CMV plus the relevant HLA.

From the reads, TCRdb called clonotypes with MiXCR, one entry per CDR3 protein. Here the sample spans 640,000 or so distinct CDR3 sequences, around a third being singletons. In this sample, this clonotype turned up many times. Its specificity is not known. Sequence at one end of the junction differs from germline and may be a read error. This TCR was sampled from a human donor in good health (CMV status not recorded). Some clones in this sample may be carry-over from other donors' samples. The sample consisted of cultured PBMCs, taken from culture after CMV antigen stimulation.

The CDR3 here is CASSLAGLYEQYF. The CDR3 DNA follows: TGTGCCAGCAGCCTAGCGGGACTGTACGAGCAGTACTTC. V usage is TRBV7-2 and J usage is TRBJ2-7; TRBD2 matches at 9 bases. The CDR3 extends over 13 amino acids. CDR1 is SGHTA, CDR2 FQGNSA, per germline.